Each of the 29 T cell receptor beta chains below was sequenced from the same sample in a study of cytomegalovirus exposure and HLA in healthy donors. Primers: 60 Vbeta forward and 13 Jbeta reverse. Clones were sequenced by immunoSEQ multiplex PCR, and TCRdb holds only the in-frame ones, with some missing. This sample's table reports some 120,000 clones. Specimen: PBMCs. The receptors here all came from a woman aged 60-75 years in good health and CMV-seronegative.

The chain uses TRBV2 and TRBJ2-5, with TRBD2 matching over 8 bases. The CDR3 totals 16 residues. V gave up 6 bases and J gave up 1 base; unmatched junction bases: 10. Germline V gene data show CDR1 as SNHLY and CDR2 as FYNNEI. CDR3 loop: CASRDPFRGGQETQYF. CDR3 coding DNA: TGTGCCAGCAGAGACCCATTCCGGGGGGGCCAAGAGACCCAGTACTTC.

CDR3 protein: CASSVRPSGGNEDTQYF. The CDR3 nucleotides are TGTGCCAGCAGCGTGAGACCTAGCGGGGGGAATGAAGATACGCAGTATTTT. This chain uses TRBV9 with TRBJ2-3; TRBD2 matches at 11 bases. Per germline, CDR1 SGDLS and CDR2 YYNGEE. The CDR3 is made up of 17 amino acids. V gave up 2 bases and J gave up 5 bases; unmatched junction bases: 10.

The chain couples TRBV30 to TRBJ2-1; no firm D call. Trimming took 1 base from V and 0 from J, leaving 4 bases between them. This CDR3 has 13 residues. The germline CDR1 and CDR2 sequences are GTSNPN and SVGIG (reference sequence). CDR3 amino acids: CAWSESSYNEQFF. Written as DNA, the CDR3 is TGTGCCTGGAGTGAGAGCTCCTACAATGAGCAGTTCTTC.

The chain couples TRBV7-8 to TRBJ2-3, with 7 bases fitting TRBD1. V was pared by 5 bases and J by 7 bases, with 18 bases of the junction left unmatched. This CDR3 spans 17 amino acids. Germline V CDR1 and CDR2: SGHVS, FQNEAQ. The CDR3 protein is CASSLRTGELAMYTQYF. DNA for the CDR3: TGTGCCAGCAGCCTCCGGACAGGAGAGTTGGCGATGTATACGCAGTATTTT.

CDR3 nucleotide sequence: TGTGCCAGCAGCGCCAGACAGGGAACTAACACCGGGGAGCTGTTTTTT. As protein: CASSARQGTNTGELFF. The genes are TRBV9 and TRBJ2-2; 7 bases are shared with TRBD1. Germline V gene lookup returns CDR1 SGDLS and CDR2 YYNGEE. This CDR3 has 16 amino acids. Trimming took 3 bases from V and 2 from J; bases not matched to a gene: 7.

J is TRBJ2-3 and V is TRBV9; D remains unclear. There are 16 residues in the CDR3. Germline V gives CDR1 SGDLS, CDR2 YYNGEE. The V and J ends lost 0 bases and 0 bases respectively, with 11 bases between them. The CDR3 region has the DNA TGTGCCAGCAGCGTAGCTCGGCAGGCTAGCACAGATACGCAGTATTTT. Its protein is CASSVARQASTDTQYF.

The chain carries TRBV5-8 and TRBJ2-4, with TRBD2 as a possible D gene (6 bases). The V end lost 9 bases, the J end lost 5 bases, and 12 bases lay between the germline ends. The CDR3 consists of 12 residues. The V gene's germline CDR1 is SGHTS and CDR2 YDEGEE. Written as DNA, the CDR3 is TGTGCCACCGGGACTTACGAAAACATTCAGTACTTC. Translating it yields CATGTYENIQYF.

This chain connects TRBV27 to TRBJ1-2, with TRBD1 matching over 8 bases. There are 15 residues in the CDR3. The germline V gene has CDR1 MNHEY and CDR2 SMNVEV (reference sequence). The J segment lost 5 bases and the V segment lost 3 bases, leaving 8 bases of the junction unmatched. The CDR3 sequence is CASSFAPGGAYGYTF. The CDR3, as DNA: TGTGCCAGCAGTTTTGCCCCAGGGGGCGCTTATGGCTACACCTTC.

With regard to this clone: This specimen includes other DNA sequences encoding the same CDR3. The chain is built from TRBV6-6 and TRBJ2-3, with D possibly matching TRBD2 (6 bases). V lost 2 bases and J lost 3, with 6 bases in between. The CDR3 has 13 amino acids. From germline, CDR1 is MNHNY and CDR2 SVGAGI (reference sequence). The CDR3 here is CASSYGGTDTQYF. The CDR3 nucleotides read TGTGCCAGCAGTTACGGGGGGACAGATACGCAGTATTTT.

The DNA for the CDR3 is TGCGCCAGCAGTATACATCGCGAGGGACATCCGTTAAACTATGGCTACACCTTC. Protein sequence: CASSIHREGHPLNYGYTF. V is TRBV5-1 and J is TRBJ1-2; perhaps TRBD1 as D (6 bases). Germline CDR1 and CDR2: SGHRS and YFSETQ. The CDR3 extends over 18 amino acids. The V gene lost 5 bases and the J gene lost 2 bases, with 25 bases spanning the gap.

V usage is TRBV7-8 and J usage is TRBJ1-6; tentative D call: TRBD1 (6 bases). In germline, CDR1 is SGHVS, CDR2 FQNEAQ. V was shortened by 5 bases and J by 4 bases, with 12 bases between the two germline ends. This CDR3 contains 15 residues. The CDR3 DNA reads TGTGCCAGCAGCCCCCTGCAGGGGTATAATTCACCCCTCCACTTT. Translating it yields CASSPLQGYNSPLHF.

The chain recombines TRBV6-5 with TRBJ2-7; D is perhaps TRBD2 (5 bases). Per the germline V gene, CDR1 is MNHEY and CDR2 is SVGAGI. Between the trimmed V and J ends, which lost 0 bases and 5 bases, there was a span of 8 bases. The CDR3 spans 13 residues. The CDR3 loop is CASSYSSGNEQYF. For the CDR3, the DNA is TGTGCCAGCAGTTACTCGTCGGGGAACGAGCAGTACTTC.

The J gene is TRBJ1-5, the V gene TRBV30, with TRBD1 matching 8 bases. J gave up 2 bases and V 7 bases, and 4 bases lay outside the gene matches. This CDR3 region has 13 residues. CDR1 is GTSNPN, CDR2 SVGIG, per germline (reference sequence). CDR3: CASQDRGNQPQHF. The CDR3 bases are TGTGCCTCCCAGGACAGGGGCAATCAGCCCCAGCATTTT.

This chain joins TRBV7-3 and TRBJ1-6, with a tentative D call TRBD1 (5 bases). CDR3 length: 13 amino acids. The V end lost 5 bases, the J end lost 7 bases, and 9 bases lay between the germline ends. Germline V gives CDR1 SGHTA, CDR2 FQGTGA. CDR3 region: CASSPYRNSPLHF. DNA of the CDR3: TGTGCCAGCAGCCCGTACAGGAATTCACCCCTCCACTTT.

The chain carries TRBV15 and TRBJ2-7; 8 nucleotides match TRBD1. CDR3 size: 16 residues. Looked up from germline, CDR1 is LNHNV and CDR2 is YYDKDF (reference sequence). Trimming cost V 1 base and J 2 bases; bases outside gene matches: 7. The CDR3 DNA is TGTGCCACCAGCAGAGGGGGGGCAGGGGGCCCCTACGAGCAGTACTTC. The encoded protein is CATSRGGAGGPYEQYF.

The chain combines TRBV10-3 with TRBJ2-5; D is possibly TRBD2 (7 bases). CDR1 ENHRY and CDR2 SYGVKD come from the germline V gene. The CDR3 spans 13 residues. The V end lost 8 bases, the J end lost 2 bases, and 12 bases lay between the germline ends. The CDR3 loop is CAIARGPQETQYF. Here the CDR3 DNA reads TGTGCCATCGCGCGGGGGCCTCAAGAGACCCAGTACTTC.

The V call is TRBV28, the J call TRBJ1-1; maybe TRBD1 (5 bases). V was cut by 3 bases and J by 11 bases, with 10 bases left in between. Germline V lookup: CDR1 MDHEN, CDR2 SYDVKM. The CDR3 runs 11 residues. For the CDR3, the DNA is TGTGCCAGCAGTTTTGCAGGGTGGGCTTTCTTT. Its protein product is CASSFAGWAFF.

The V and J genes are TRBV29-1 and TRBJ1-4, with 8 bases aligning to TRBD1. The CDR3 spans 14 residues. The V gene end was trimmed by 3 bases and the J gene end by 1 base; junction bases not matched to a gene: 1. Germline V gene sequence: CDR1 SQVTM, CDR2 ANQGSEA. The CDR3 protein is CSVETGETNEKLFF. The CDR3 coding sequence is TGCAGCGTTGAGACAGGGGAAACTAATGAAAAACTGTTTTTT.

J is TRBJ2-7 and V is TRBV19; 7 bases are a match to TRBD2. Germline-derived CDR1 and CDR2 are LNHDA and SQIVND (reference sequence). The CDR3 has 14 residues. V gave up 5 bases and J gave up 1 base; unmatched junction bases: 5. CDR3 DNA: TGTGCCAGTAGTCCTTCTAGCGGTTCCTACGAGCAGTACTTC. Its translation is CASSPSSGSYEQYF. Together with reference TRBV19 and TRBJ2-7, the CDR3 gives the full variable domain: DGGITQSPKYLFRKEGQNVTLSCEQNLNHDAMYWYRQDPGQGLRLIYYSQIVNDFQKGDIAEGYSVSREKKESFPLTVTSAQKNPTAFYLCASSPSSGSYEQYFGPGTRLTVT.

As for this clone: One end of the junction is discordant with germline, which a read error may explain. The rearrangement links TRBV7-9 to TRBJ1-4, with a weak D call TRBD1 (6 bases). There are 15 residues in the CDR3. Germline CDR1 reads SEHNR; CDR2 reads FQNEAQ (reference sequence). CDR3: CASSPGGTTNEKLFF. The CDR3 bases are TGTGCCAGCAGCCCCGGTGGGACAACGAATGAAAAACTGTTTTTT.

The genes are TRBV7-2 and TRBJ1-1; no clear D gene. Trimming removed 1 base from V and 4 bases from J, with 13 bases in between. CDR1 is SGHTA, CDR2 FQGNSA, per germline. There are 15 residues in the CDR3. CDR3 in DNA: TGTGCCAGCAGCTTAGGTGGGCTATTTTCCACTGAAGCTTTCTTT. Protein: CASSLGGLFSTEAFF.

The rearrangement links TRBV9 to TRBJ2-7; D is perhaps TRBD1 (5 bases). The V gene lost 0 bases and the J gene lost 0 bases, with 7 bases spanning the gap. Germline V CDR1 and CDR2: SGDLS, YYNGEE. The CDR3 spans 14 residues. The CDR3 nucleotides are TGTGCCAGCAGCGTAGAGGGGTACTCCTACGAGCAGTACTTC. Translated: CASSVEGYSYEQYF.

The V gene is TRBV30, the J gene TRBJ1-4, with D possibly matching TRBD1 (5 bases). This CDR3 contains 14 residues. The germline V gene has CDR1 GTSNPN and CDR2 SVGIG (reference sequence). V was clipped by 2 bases and J by 6 bases, with 13 bases between them. The CDR3 region is CAWSRFTGDEKLFF. CDR3 sequence (DNA): TGTGCCTGGAGTCGATTCACGGGGGATGAAAAACTGTTTTTT.

As for this clone: The junction departs from the called germline gene at one end, perhaps through a read error. The rearrangement joins TRBV7-7 to TRBJ1-1; no firm D call. Looked up from germline, CDR1 is SSHAT and CDR2 is FNYEAQ (reference sequence). The CDR3 is 13 residues long. In nucleotides, the CDR3 is TGTGCTAGCAGCCTCAGACAGAACACTGAAGCTTTCTTT. It codes for CASSLRQNTEAFF.

The V gene is TRBV5-1, the J gene TRBJ2-7, with TRBD2 as a possible D gene (5 bases). The CDR3 is 13 residues long. The V end was cut by 2 bases, the J end by 9 bases, with 15 bases between. Germline lookup yields CDR1 SGHRS and CDR2 YFSETQ. The CDR3 nucleotides are TGCGCCAGCAGCTTCGGGGAACTCCGTTCGCAGTACTTC. Amino acids: CASSFGELRSQYF.

The chain has TRBV5-1 and TRBJ1-1; D is unresolved. The CDR3 extends over 14 amino acids. Germline values: CDR1 SGHRS, CDR2 YFSETQ. The germline V and J ends were trimmed by 3 bases and 1 base, with 10 bases remaining between them. This chain's CDR3 is CASSYLETNTEAFF. The CDR3 nucleotides are TGCGCCAGCAGCTATCTGGAGACGAACACTGAAGCTTTCTTT.

The chain has TRBV7-8 and TRBJ2-7; 9 bases line up with TRBD1. Germline CDR1 reads SGHVS; CDR2 reads FQNEAQ. J was trimmed by 3 bases and V by 1 base; bases with no gene match: 1. The CDR3 contains 14 residues. The CDR3 DNA sequence: TGTGCCAGCAGCTTAGGGACAGGGGTCTACGAGCAGTACTTC. It yields the protein CASSLGTGVYEQYF.

V gene TRBV28 combines with J gene TRBJ2-7; D gene unclear. The CDR3 is 15 residues long. In germline, CDR1 is MDHEN, CDR2 SYDVKM. Trimming took off 7 bases at V and 4 bases at J, with 20 bases between the two ends. CDR3 region: CASTETPIALYEQYF. The CDR3 coding sequence is TGTGCCAGCACCGAGACACCTATCGCCCTTTACGAGCAGTACTTC. Full variable domain (remainder filled in from reference TRBV28 and TRBJ2-7): DVKVTQSSRYLVKRTGEKVFLECVQDMDHENMFWYRQDPGLGLRLIYFSYDVKMKEKGDIPEGYSVSREKKERFSLILESASTNQTSMYLCASTETPIALYEQYFGPGTRLTVT.

J is TRBJ1-2 and V is TRBV6-1, with D perhaps TRBD1 (5 bases). The germline gives CDR1 MNHNS, CDR2 SASEGT. With 4 bases removed from V and 8 bases from J, the gap between germline ends came to 8 bases. The CDR3 totals 11 residues. DNA for the CDR3: TGTGCCAGCAGTGTGTGGGGCGGCTACACCTTC. As protein: CASSVWGGYTF.